Each of the 18 T cell receptor beta chains below was sequenced from the same sample in a study of OX40 agonist ivuxolimab in advanced cancers. Profiled with immunoSEQ multiplex PCR; TCRdb holds only in-frame clones, not every one. This sample carries about 46,000 clones, 90% to 95% of them seen once, and the ten largest clones take over 4.5%. The sample here was CD4+ or CD8+ T cells sorted from blood, taken in a trial of the OX40 agonist ivuxolimab. All receptors derive from an adult with an advanced solid tumor such as melanoma, head and neck, liver or kidney cancer.

This chain uses TRBV5-1 with TRBJ1-1, with 7 bases identical to TRBD1. Germline V gene lookup returns CDR1 SGHRS and CDR2 YFSETQ. V gave up 1 base and J gave up 0 bases; unmatched junction bases: 24. The CDR3 covers 22 residues. The CDR3 sequence: CASSLSDSTTGTVLYMNTEAFF. The CDR3 nucleotides read TGCGCCAGCAGCTTGTCGGATTCTACTACCGGGACAGTGCTTTACATGAACACTGAAGCTTTCTTT.

The CDR3 nucleotides read TGTGCCAGCAGCGTAGGGGTCAGCGGGGATCTTCTCAGGCTTTCGCAGTACGTC. Its translation: CASSVGVSGDLLRLSQYV. This chain joins TRBV9 and TRBJ2-7; 7 bases are a match to TRBD2. Trimming at V came to 0 bases and at J to 9 bases, leaving 21 bases not matched to a gene. CDR3 size: 18 residues. Germline values: CDR1 SGDLS, CDR2 YYNGEE.

The rearrangement links TRBV19 to TRBJ2-2; D unresolved. The CDR3 covers 10 residues. Trimming removed 6 bases from V and 7 bases from J, with 3 bases in between. Germline assignment: CDR1 LNHDA and CDR2 SQIVND (reference sequence). The chain's CDR3 is CASRSGELFF. The CDR3 DNA reads TGTGCCAGTAGAAGCGGGGAGCTGTTTTTT.

V usage is TRBV7-9 and J usage is TRBJ2-3, with 13 bases matching TRBD2. This CDR3 has 17 amino acids. The germline V gene has CDR1 SEHNR and CDR2 FQNEAQ (reference sequence). V was pared by 5 bases and J by 5 bases, with 10 bases of the junction left unmatched. The CDR3 protein is CASSPLGLAGVGDTQYF. In nucleotides, the CDR3 is TGTGCCAGCAGCCCCCTCGGACTAGCGGGAGTCGGAGATACGCAGTATTTT. The variable domain in full, with the rest retrieved from reference TRBV7-9 and TRBJ2-3, is DTGVSQNPRHKITKRGQNVTFRCDPISEHNRLYWYRQTLGQGPEFLTYFQNEAQLEKSRLLSDRFSAERPKGSFSTLEIQRTEQGDSAMYLCASSPLGLAGVGDTQYFGPGTRLTVL.

Concerning this clone: A junction boundary mismatches the germline segment, possibly from a read error. The rearrangement links TRBV7-9 to TRBJ2-5, with 12 nucleotides matching TRBD2. Germline assignment: CDR1 SEHNR and CDR2 FQNEAQ (reference sequence). This CDR3 spans 14 amino acids. The CDR3 coding sequence is TGTGCCAGCAGCCTAGCGGGGGGGCAAGAGACCCAGTACTTC. Its translation: CASSLAGGQETQYF.

The rearrangement uses TRBV27 and TRBJ2-2; 7 bases fit TRBD2. In germline, CDR1 is MNHEY, CDR2 SMNVEV (reference sequence). The junction had 2 bases not matched to a gene; V was cut back by 0 bases and J by 4 bases. The CDR3 length is 15 residues. The chain's CDR3 is CASSLSREITGELFF. CDR3 bases: TGTGCCAGCAGTTTATCGCGGGAGATCACCGGGGAGCTGTTTTTT.

This clone was recorded once. This sequence joins TRBV7-9 and TRBJ2-7; no firm D call. Germline CDR1 reads SEHNR; CDR2 reads FQNEAQ (reference sequence). The ends were cut back, 2 bases at V and 0 bases at J, with 11 bases in the middle. CDR3 length equals 15 residues. The CDR3 DNA reads TGTGCCAGCAGCTTACTCGACATCCCCTCCTACGAGCAGTACTTC. Its translation: CASSLLDIPSYEQYF.

The chain combines TRBV10-2 with TRBJ1-1, with TRBD1 matching 9 bases. The CDR3 spans 13 residues. Unmatched junction bases numbered 4, after V lost 5 bases and J lost 6 bases. Per germline, CDR1 WSHSY and CDR2 SAAADI. Written as DNA, the CDR3 is TGCGCCAGCAGTTTACAGGGGGCCCCTGAAGCTTTCTTT. It codes for CASSLQGAPEAFF.

Of note for this clone: Other DNA sequences in the same sample also yield this CDR3. This chain uses TRBV27 with TRBJ2-7; tentatively, D is TRBD1 (5 bases). The CDR3 consists of 13 residues. Trimming took 8 bases from V and 0 from J, leaving 11 bases between them. Germline CDR1 and CDR2: MNHEY and SMNVEV (reference sequence). The CDR3 nucleotides read TGTGCCAGCGGTCAGGGCGTCTCCTACGAGCAGTACGTC. Translated, it gives CASGQGVSYEQYV.

The rearrangement uses TRBV6-1 and TRBJ1-5, with a possible D match to TRBD1 (5 bases). The CDR3 is 14 amino acids. Germline V gene data show CDR1 as MNHNS and CDR2 as SASEGT. Trimming shortened V by 4 bases and J by 0 bases, and 7 bases separated the two germline ends. Written as DNA, the CDR3 is TGTGCCAGCAGTGGGGGGTATAGCAATCAGCCCCAGCATTTT. Translated: CASSGGYSNQPQHF.

The chain is built from TRBV7-9 and TRBJ2-7; a possible D gene is TRBD1 (5 bases). CDR3 length: 12 amino acids. The V end was cut by 8 bases, the J end by 6 bases, with 14 bases between. Germline assignment: CDR1 SEHNR and CDR2 FQNEAQ (reference sequence). For the CDR3, the DNA is TGTGCCAGCGGAGTAGGGGCCCTCGAGCAGTACGTC. Protein sequence: CASGVGALEQYV.

The chain carries TRBV30 and TRBJ2-1; D may be TRBD1 (6 bases). The CDR3 has 13 residues. Trimming removed 4 bases at V and 1 base at J, with 8 bases between. The V gene's germline CDR1 is GTSNPN and CDR2 SVGIG (reference sequence). Written as DNA, the CDR3 is TGTGCCTGGACGGACAGTTCCTACAATGAGCAGTTCTTC. It codes for CAWTDSSYNEQFF. Combining the CDR3 with reference TRBV30 and TRBJ2-1 gives the whole variable domain SQTIHQWPATLVQPVGSPLSLECTVEGTSNPNLYWYRQAAGRGLQLLFYSVGIGQISSEVPQNLSASRPQDRQFILSSKKLLLSDSGFYLCAWTDSSYNEQFFGPGTRLTVL.

V usage is TRBV6-1 and J usage is TRBJ2-6; a weak D match, TRBD2 (5 bases). Trimming left V 4 bases short and J 2 bases short, with 15 bases between. This CDR3 has 17 amino acids. From germline, CDR1 is MNHNS and CDR2 SASEGT. The CDR3 region has the DNA TGTGCCAGCAGTGGGCAGGACGGGGTGCCTGGGGCCAACGTCCTGACTTTC. Amino acid sequence: CASSGQDGVPGANVLTF.

V gene TRBV6-4 combines with J gene TRBJ2-3; D remains ambiguous. There are 13 residues in the CDR3. V was shortened by 3 bases and J by 4 bases, with 8 bases between the two germline ends. CDR1 and CDR2 (germline): MRHNA, SNTAGT. CDR3 sequence (DNA): TGTGCCAGCAGTGATCGTTCTCCAGATACGCAGTATTTT. Translation: CASSDRSPDTQYF.

The chain combines TRBV5-1 with TRBJ2-7; D may be TRBD1 (5 bases). This CDR3 comprises 15 residues. V lost 1 base, J lost 0 bases, and 11 bases lay in between. Germline CDR1 is SGHRS and CDR2 is YFSETQ. Here the CDR3 DNA reads TGCGCCAGCAGCTTGCGTCCAGGGCTCTCCTACGAGCAGTACTTC. This encodes CASSLRPGLSYEQYF.

The V gene is TRBV18, the J gene TRBJ2-7; 9 bases line up with TRBD2. CDR1 is KGHSH, CDR2 LQKENI, per germline. With V trimmed by 6 bases and J by 0 bases, 6 bases remained unmatched. The CDR3 loop spans 15 amino acids. CDR3 coding DNA: TGTGCCAGCTCTGAGATAGCGGGGGCCTCCTACGAGCAGTACTTC. Amino acid sequence: CASSEIAGASYEQYF.

The rearrangement joins TRBV19 to TRBJ2-1, with D uncertain. The CDR3 extends over 13 amino acids. Trimming stripped 1 base from V and 6 bases from J, with 7 bases between. Germline V gene sequence: CDR1 LNHDA, CDR2 SQIVND (reference sequence). In nucleotides, the CDR3 is TGTGCCAGTAGTATAGCCAGCCCCAATGAGCAGTTCTTC. Its translation: CASSIASPNEQFF.

The CDR3 bases are TGTGCCAGCAGCTTAGATGGGACAGGGAACTATGGCTACACCTTC. Its protein is CASSLDGTGNYGYTF. The rearrangement uses TRBV11-2 and TRBJ1-2; 9 bases map to TRBD1. The CDR3 spans 15 residues. The germline V gene encodes CDR1 SGHAT and CDR2 FQNNGV. After removal of 0 bases from V and 2 bases from J, the junction contained 1 base not matched to a gene.